This TCR beta chain stems from a study of PD-L1 blockade in urothelial cancer. All patients carried locally advanced or metastatic urothelial carcinoma. CDR3 length: 14 residues. Germline V gene data show CDR1 as GTSNPN and CDR2 as SVGIG (reference sequence). The V and J ends lost 2 bases and 9 bases, in that order; junction bases with no gene match: 11. TCRdb's table, derived via immunoSEQ multiplex PCR, lists solely in-frame clones and lacks some. The data contain about 100,000 clones, 91% of them singletons. This clone was found once. The TCR was taken from a woman of 80 years or more with urothelial cancer. The chain uses TRBV30 and TRBJ2-7, with TRBD1 matching over 9 bases. Sequencing was performed on PBMCs, taken around atezolizumab (anti-PD-L1) treatment. CDR3 loop: CAWSRGQGVMGQYF. CDR3 sequence (DNA): TGTGCCTGGAGTCGGGGACAGGGAGTAATGGGGCAGTACTTC. The full variable domain, with the rest looked up from reference TRBV30 and TRBJ2-7, is SQTIHQWPATLVQPVGSPLSLECTVEGTSNPNLYWYRQAAGRGLQLLFYSVGIGQISSEVPQNLSASRPQDRQFILSSKKLLLSDSGFYLCAWSRGQGVMGQYFGPGTRLTVT.